The T cell receptor (beta chain) described here comes from a study of T-cell reconstitution after alpha-beta-depleted transplantation in children. Study-level points and caveats: About two months after transplant, alpha-beta T cells reportedly came from several hundred expanded graft clones. After transplant, high TCRbeta diversity at day 60 in some patients arose from surviving recipient T cells and thymic progenitors. Newly produced T cells mostly provided counts and TCRbeta diversity after one year, as hyperexpanded clones declined.

Trimming cost V 6 bases and J 5 bases; bases outside gene matches: 9. Germline-derived CDR1 and CDR2 are SNHLY and FYNNEI. The CDR3 loop spans 14 amino acids. Preparing the TCRbeta library involved the use of unique molecular identifiers. TCRdb re-called the PCR reads through MiXCR, storing one row per CDR3 protein. This table holds hundreds of thousands of distinct CDR3 sequences, roughly 17% found once. Regarding this clonotype: As yet, its antigen is unknown.

This chain links TRBV2 with TRBJ2-7, with 8 bases fitting TRBD1. The origin of this receptor is a boy in the first two years of life who had a stem cell transplant for Wiskott-Aldrich syndrome, so the T cells may come from the graft donor. Sequenced here: PBMCs, mostly from graft donor cells, sampled 360 days after TCRalphabeta/CD19-depleted stem cell transplant. The CDR3 bases are TGTGCCAGCAGCGCGAACAGGGGGAGTAACGAGCAGTACTTC. This sequence encodes CASSANRGSNEQYF.